A single sample gave rise to the 19 T cell receptor beta chains below, sequenced in a study of blood T cell repertoires in COVID-19. TCRdb keeps only in-frame clones here, not all; method: immunoSEQ multiplex PCR. Of around 80,000 clones in the sample, about four fifths were seen once. Sequences were obtained from peripheral blood. All receptors come from a man in his 60s with acute or convalescent COVID-19.

This chain connects TRBV6-5 to TRBJ2-7; TRBD2 agrees at 10 bases. This CDR3 has 15 amino acids. Unmatched junction bases numbered 8, after V lost 7 bases and J lost 2 bases. Germline V gene lookup returns CDR1 MNHEY and CDR2 SVGAGI. CDR3 sequence: CASIRGTSDPYEQYF. For the CDR3, the DNA is TGTGCCAGCATTAGAGGGACTAGCGACCCCTACGAGCAGTACTTC.

V is TRBV12-3 or TRBV12-4 and J is TRBJ1-2; D is ambiguous. Trimming stripped 6 bases from V and 4 bases from J, with 12 bases between. The CDR3 is 13 residues long. CDR3 in DNA: TGTGCCAGCAGCCGCGACTTTATCTATGGCTACACCTTC. Its protein product is CASSRDFIYGYTF.

In its sample, this clone was seen once. This chain uses TRBV3-1 (or the pseudogene TRBV3-2) with TRBJ1-1; D remains unclear. V was shortened by 1 base and J by 5 bases, with 11 bases between the two germline ends. CDR1 is LGHDT, CDR2 YNNKEL, per germline (reference sequence). The CDR3 totals 14 residues. CDR3 loop: CASSQGGRSTEAFF. For the CDR3, the DNA is TGTGCCAGCAGCCAAGGAGGCCGTTCGACTGAAGCTTTCTTT.

The chain joins TRBV29-1 to TRBJ2-2, with TRBD2 matching 9 bases. Germline V lookup: CDR1 SQVTM, CDR2 ANQGSEA. The CDR3 sequence is 14 residues long. The CDR3 region has the DNA TGCAGGTTGCGCGGGGGGGGCAACACCGGGGAGCTGTTTTTT. It translates to CRLRGGGNTGELFF.

This clone was detected only a few times. This chain uses TRBV19 with TRBJ1-4; D perhaps matches TRBD1 (5 bases). Deletions cut 2 bases from V and 8 bases from J, with 12 bases between. CDR1 is LNHDA and CDR2 is SQIVND in the germline V gene (reference sequence). This CDR3 is built from 14 residues. This chain's CDR3 is CASSIQGLGEKLFF. In DNA, the CDR3 is TGTGCCAGTAGTATACAGGGATTAGGGGAAAAACTGTTTTTT.

The chain has TRBV3-1 (or the pseudogene TRBV3-2) and TRBJ2-2; D remains ambiguous. The CDR3 length is 14 residues. V was pared by 7 bases and J by 3 bases, with 12 bases between. From germline, CDR1 is LGHDT and CDR2 YNNKEL (reference sequence). The CDR3: CASTLRIDTGELFF. The CDR3 region has the DNA TGTGCCAGCACCCTCCGTATCGACACCGGGGAGCTGTTTTTT.

This chain connects TRBV5-6 to TRBJ2-3, with D tentatively TRBD2 (7 bases). This CDR3 has 18 amino acids. CDR1 is SGHDT, CDR2 YYEEEE, per germline. V lost 1 base to trimming and J lost 2 bases, with 20 bases between them. The DNA of the CDR3 is TGTGCCAGCAGCTTGTCTGTGGGGGCCAGCGGGGCCACAGATACGCAGTATTTT. Translating it yields CASSLSVGASGATDTQYF.

The chain is built from TRBV6-1 and TRBJ2-7, with 14 bases fitting TRBD2. The germline CDR1 and CDR2 sequences are MNHNS and SASEGT. J gave up 6 bases and V 2 bases, and 6 bases lay outside the gene matches. This CDR3 is 16 amino acids long. CDR3 in amino acids: CASSEKGLAGEFEQYF. In DNA form, the CDR3 reads TGTGCCAGCAGTGAAAAGGGACTAGCGGGAGAGTTCGAGCAGTACTTC.

The rearrangement joins TRBV5-6 to TRBJ1-5, with 7 bases matching TRBD1. Germline V gene lookup returns CDR1 SGHDT and CDR2 YYEEEE. Germline trimming cut 5 bases from V and 1 base from J; bases unmatched to any gene: 9. The CDR3 length is 16 residues. The CDR3 DNA reads TGTGCCAGCAGTTCGGTCCGGGACAGAAGCAATCAGCCCCAGCATTTT. Its translation is CASSSVRDRSNQPQHF.

The table lists this clone with a few counts. This chain uses TRBV3-1 (or the pseudogene TRBV3-2) with TRBJ1-2; TRBD1 matches 7 bases. Losses at the gene ends were 4 bases for V and 5 bases for J; bases not matched to a gene: 7. Germline V CDR1 and CDR2: LGHDT, YNNKEL (reference sequence). CDR3 size: 14 residues. CDR3 nucleotides: TGTGCCAGCAGCCGTGACAGGGCTGGATATGGCTACACCTTC. This gives the protein CASSRDRAGYGYTF.

This sequence joins TRBV5-6 and TRBJ2-7; D call uncertain. The CDR3 consists of 15 residues. From germline, CDR1 is SGHDT and CDR2 YYEEEE. Trimming took off 1 base at V and 2 bases at J, with 13 bases between the two ends. The CDR3: CASSLPLGGTYEQYF. Here the CDR3 DNA reads TGTGCCAGCAGCTTGCCGCTTGGCGGAACCTACGAGCAGTACTTC.

The chain has TRBV19 and TRBJ1-5, with D possibly being TRBD1 (5 bases). Germline V lookup: CDR1 LNHDA, CDR2 SQIVND (reference sequence). This CDR3 has 15 residues. Trimming cost V 3 bases and J 3 bases, with 12 bases left between them. CDR3 DNA: TGTGCCAGTAGTATTGGGCAGGGCCACAATCAGCCCCAGCATTTT. Protein: CASSIGQGHNQPQHF.

The chain joins TRBV6-5 to TRBJ2-3; perhaps TRBD1 as D (6 bases). Germline CDR1 reads MNHEY; CDR2 reads SVGAGI. Trimming left V 4 bases short and J 4 bases short, with 9 bases between. CDR3 length: 13 residues. CDR3 region: CASSLQGSDTQYF. Here the CDR3 DNA reads TGTGCCAGCAGTTTACAGGGCTCAGATACGCAGTATTTT.

The CDR3 DNA follows: TGTGCCAGCAGTTCGACAGGACCCGCCGAAGGCACCTTC. Protein: CASSSTGPAEGTF. J is TRBJ1-2 and V is TRBV6-2 or TRBV6-3; D might be TRBD1 (6 bases). CDR3 length: 13 residues. With 4 bases removed from V and 13 bases from J, the gap between germline ends came to 19 bases. The V gene's germline CDR1 is MNHEY and CDR2 SVGEGT.

V gene TRBV19 combines with J gene TRBJ2-5; 7 nucleotides agree with TRBD1. Germline assignment: CDR1 LNHDA and CDR2 SQIVND (reference sequence). J was trimmed by 3 bases and V by 9 bases; bases with no gene match: 10. The CDR3 is made up of 14 amino acids. CDR3 in DNA: TGTGCCAGACTACAGGGGATTGTGGAAGAGACCCAGTACTTC. Protein: CARLQGIVEETQYF.

CDR3 bases: TGCGCCAGCAGCCTCGCCAGCGGGGGGGCCCCCTACGAGCAGTACTTC. This sequence encodes CASSLASGGAPYEQYF. The chain carries TRBV4-3 and TRBJ2-7, with 10 bases matching TRBD2. Germline loops: CDR1 LGHNA, CDR2 YSLEER. This CDR3 spans 16 amino acids. The V and J ends lost 4 bases and 2 bases, in that order; junction bases with no gene match: 8.

This clone turned up a few times. The genes are TRBV30 and TRBJ1-3; D is unclear. CDR3 length equals 12 residues. The germline V gene has CDR1 GTSNPN and CDR2 SVGIG (reference sequence). Trimming stripped 7 bases from V and 7 bases from J, with 14 bases between. As DNA, the CDR3 is TGTGCCTCGGGTCGTAGCGGCAACACCATATATTTT. Translated, it gives CASGRSGNTIYF.

The rearrangement links TRBV2 to TRBJ2-7; TRBD1 is a possible D gene (5 bases). The CDR3 extends over 14 amino acids. CDR1 is SNHLY and CDR2 is FYNNEI in the germline V gene. V lost 2 bases and J 4 bases, leaving 12 bases between the germline ends. The CDR3 bases are TGTGCCAGCAGTGAACAGGGCCAGCTTTACGAGCAGTACTTC. Amino acid sequence: CASSEQGQLYEQYF.

The chain employs TRBV25-1 and TRBJ2-1; 11 nucleotides align to TRBD2. This CDR3 comprises 17 residues. In germline, CDR1 is MGHDK, CDR2 SYGVNS. The V gene end was trimmed by 3 bases and the J gene end by 8 bases; junction bases not matched to a gene: 12. The CDR3 coding sequence is TGTGCCAGCAGTGACCCTTCTAGCGGGAGGCGATGGGATGAGCAGTTCTTC. As protein: CASSDPSSGRRWDEQFF. Full variable domain (missing parts from reference TRBV25-1 and TRBJ2-1): EADIYQTPRYLVIGTGKKITLECSQTMGHDKMYWYQQDPGMELHLIHYSYGVNSTEKGDLSSESTVSRIRTEHFPLTLESARPSHTSQYLCASSDPSSGRRWDEQFFGPGTRLTVL.